The 7 T cell receptor beta chains reported below all come from one sample, sequenced in a study of cytomegalovirus exposure and HLA in healthy donors. PCR amplification relied on 60 Vbeta primers (plus 13 Jbeta primers). The protocol was immunoSEQ multiplex PCR, while the TCRdb copy is restricted to in-frame clones and leaves out a portion. The repertoire shows some 70,000 clones; the top ten hold 2.5% to 3%. Sequencing was performed on PBMCs. All receptors come from a man aged 35 to 55 in good health and CMV-seronegative.

The chain links TRBV6-1 to TRBJ2-7, with TRBD1 identical over 7 bases. J was trimmed by 4 bases and V by 6 bases; bases with no gene match: 12. This CDR3 comprises 15 residues. Germline V CDR1 and CDR2: MNHNS, SASEGT. For the CDR3, the DNA is TGTGCCAGCAGCCGACCCTCGACAGGGATATACGAGCAGTACTTC. It is translated as CASSRPSTGIYEQYF.

This sequence joins TRBV5-1 and TRBJ2-5; no clear D gene. V lost 6 bases, J lost 5 bases, and 17 bases lay in between. This CDR3 is built from 14 residues. Per germline, CDR1 SGHRS and CDR2 YFSETQ. The CDR3 DNA sequence: TGCGCCAGCAACCCATCAACCCAGAGGGAGACCCAGTACTTC. Its protein is CASNPSTQRETQYF.

This chain connects TRBV18 to TRBJ2-7; TRBD1 might be the D (6 bases). Per germline, CDR1 KGHSH and CDR2 LQKENI. Trimming pared 6 bases from V and 5 bases from J, leaving 17 bases between. This CDR3 is 14 amino acids long. Written as DNA, the CDR3 is TGTGCCAGCTCGCCTTCCGGCAGGGGCGACGAGCAGTACTTC. Translation gives CASSPSGRGDEQYF.

The chain carries TRBV6-5 and TRBJ1-1; D uncertain. The CDR3 spans 15 residues. CDR1 MNHEY and CDR2 SVGAGI come from the germline V gene. V shed 5 bases and J shed 1 base, with 14 bases lying between them. This CDR3 is CASSPEGGSNTEAFF. The CDR3, as DNA: TGTGCCAGCAGTCCCGAGGGAGGTTCGAACACTGAAGCTTTCTTT.

With respect to this clone: A read error may account for a junction end that differs from germline. This chain connects TRBV7-7 to TRBJ1-5; no definite D call. Per the germline V gene, CDR1 is SSHAT and CDR2 is FNYEAQ (reference sequence). The CDR3 extends over 13 amino acids. In DNA form, the CDR3 reads TGTGCTAGCAGCTTAGACCGAGATCAGCCCCAGCATTTT. This codes for CASSLDRDQPQHF.

V is TRBV5-4 and J is TRBJ1-2; TRBD1 agrees at 7 bases. The ends lost 1 base at V and 6 bases at J; junction bases unmatched: 3. The CDR3 runs 13 residues. Germline V lookup: CDR1 SGHNT, CDR2 YYREEE (reference sequence). The CDR3 sequence: CASSLTTGNGYTF. DNA of the CDR3: TGTGCCAGCAGCTTGACGACAGGGAATGGCTACACCTTC.

The chain recombines TRBV5-1 with TRBJ2-5; D unresolved. Trimming took 5 bases from V and 5 from J, leaving 13 bases between them. This CDR3 contains 13 residues. Germline-derived CDR1 and CDR2 are SGHRS and YFSETQ. The CDR3 sequence: CASRHYESETQYF. CDR3 bases: TGCGCCAGCAGACATTACGAATCGGAGACCCAGTACTTC.